Sequencing of this TCR beta chain was carried out in a study of control samples from healthy donors and cancer patients. Data came from immunoSEQ multiplex PCR; TCRdb stores just in-frame clones and leaves some out. The profile shows about 64,000 clones, around 90% of them singletons. Germline values: CDR1 SGHDT, CDR2 YYEEEE. The CDR3 length is 12 residues. V lost 1 base, J lost 2 bases, and 4 bases lay in between. The receptor's source is a man aged 35-49 years with colorectal cancer. The chain joins TRBV5-6 to TRBJ2-7; D is undetermined. The source material was PBMCs. The CDR3 spells CASSLPPYEQYF. The DNA of the CDR3 is TGTGCCAGCAGCTTGCCACCCTACGAGCAGTACTTC.